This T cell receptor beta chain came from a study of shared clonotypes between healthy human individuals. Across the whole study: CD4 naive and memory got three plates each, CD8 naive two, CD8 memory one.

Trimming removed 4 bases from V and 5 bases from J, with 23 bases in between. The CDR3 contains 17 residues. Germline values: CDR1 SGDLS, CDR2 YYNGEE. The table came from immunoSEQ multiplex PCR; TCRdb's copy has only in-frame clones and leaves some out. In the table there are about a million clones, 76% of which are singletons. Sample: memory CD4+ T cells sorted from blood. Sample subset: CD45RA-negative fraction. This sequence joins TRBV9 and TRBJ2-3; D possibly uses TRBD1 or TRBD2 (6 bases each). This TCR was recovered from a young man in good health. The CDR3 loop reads CASSPTEGGVFKDTQYF. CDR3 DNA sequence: TGTGCCAGCAGCCCCACCGAGGGGGGAGTCTTCAAAGATACGCAGTATTTT.